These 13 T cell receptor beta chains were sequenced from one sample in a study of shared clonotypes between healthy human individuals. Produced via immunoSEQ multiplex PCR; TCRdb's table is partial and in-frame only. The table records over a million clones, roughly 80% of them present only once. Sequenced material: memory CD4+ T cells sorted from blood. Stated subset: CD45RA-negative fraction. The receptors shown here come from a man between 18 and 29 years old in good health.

CDR3 amino acids: CASSEEMRQVNTEAFF. The CDR3 DNA sequence: TGTGCCAGCAGTGAGGAGATGCGACAGGTGAACACTGAAGCTTTCTTT. The rearrangement joins TRBV6-1 to TRBJ1-1, with a possible D match to TRBD1 (6 bases). This CDR3 comprises 16 residues. Looked up from germline, CDR1 is MNHNS and CDR2 is SASEGT. V was cut by 3 bases and J by 0 bases, with 14 bases left in between.

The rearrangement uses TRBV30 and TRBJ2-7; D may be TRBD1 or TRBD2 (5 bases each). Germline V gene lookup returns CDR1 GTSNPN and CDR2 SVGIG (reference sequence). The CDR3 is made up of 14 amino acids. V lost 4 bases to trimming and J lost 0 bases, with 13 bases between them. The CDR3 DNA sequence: TGTGCCTGGAATTGGGACGCGAGCTCCTACGAGCAGTACTTC. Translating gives CAWNWDASSYEQYF.

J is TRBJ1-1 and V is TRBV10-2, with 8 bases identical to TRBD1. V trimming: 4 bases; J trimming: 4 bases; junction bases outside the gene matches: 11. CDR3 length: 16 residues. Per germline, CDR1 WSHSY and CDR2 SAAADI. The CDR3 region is CASSVETTGVATEAFF. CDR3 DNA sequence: TGCGCCAGCAGTGTCGAAACGACAGGGGTCGCCACTGAAGCTTTCTTT.

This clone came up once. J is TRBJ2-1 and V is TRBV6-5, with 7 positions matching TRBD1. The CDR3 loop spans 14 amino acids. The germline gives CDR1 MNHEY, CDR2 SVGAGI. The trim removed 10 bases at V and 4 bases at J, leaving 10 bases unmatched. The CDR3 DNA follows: TGTGCCAACGCGCCGGGACAGACATACAATGAGCAGTTCTTC. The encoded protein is CANAPGQTYNEQFF.

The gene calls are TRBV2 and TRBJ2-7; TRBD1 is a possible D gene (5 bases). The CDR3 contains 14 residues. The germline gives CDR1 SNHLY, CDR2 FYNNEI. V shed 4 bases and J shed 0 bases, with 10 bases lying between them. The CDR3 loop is CASSVDRSSYEQYF. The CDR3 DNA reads TGTGCCAGCAGTGTAGACAGAAGCTCCTACGAGCAGTACTTC. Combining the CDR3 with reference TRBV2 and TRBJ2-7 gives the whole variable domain EPEVTQTPSHQVTQMGQEVILRCVPISNHLYFYWYRQILGQKVEFLVSFYNNEISEKSEIFDDQFSVERPDGSNFTLKIRSTKLEDSAMYFCASSVDRSSYEQYFGPGTRLTVT.

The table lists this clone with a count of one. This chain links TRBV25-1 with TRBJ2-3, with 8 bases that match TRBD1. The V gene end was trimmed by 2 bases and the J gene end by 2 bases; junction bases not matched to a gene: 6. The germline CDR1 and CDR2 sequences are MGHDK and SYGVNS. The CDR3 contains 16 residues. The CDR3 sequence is CASSEIGTGHTDTQYF. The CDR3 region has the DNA TGTGCCAGCAGTGAAATAGGGACAGGCCACACAGATACGCAGTATTTT.

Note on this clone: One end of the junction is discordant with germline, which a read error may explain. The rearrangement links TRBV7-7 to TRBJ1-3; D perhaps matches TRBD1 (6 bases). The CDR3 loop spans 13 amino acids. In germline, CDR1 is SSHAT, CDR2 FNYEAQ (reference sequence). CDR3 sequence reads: CASSAGVGNTIYF. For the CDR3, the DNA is TGTGCTAGCAGCGCAGGGGTCGGAAACACCATATATTTT.

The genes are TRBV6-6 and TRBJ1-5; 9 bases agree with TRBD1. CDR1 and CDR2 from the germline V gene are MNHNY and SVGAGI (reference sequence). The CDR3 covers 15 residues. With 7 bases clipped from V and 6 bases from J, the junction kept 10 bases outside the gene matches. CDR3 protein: CASTGDRVYSQPQHF. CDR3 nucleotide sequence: TGTGCCAGCACTGGGGACAGGGTGTATAGTCAGCCCCAGCATTTT.

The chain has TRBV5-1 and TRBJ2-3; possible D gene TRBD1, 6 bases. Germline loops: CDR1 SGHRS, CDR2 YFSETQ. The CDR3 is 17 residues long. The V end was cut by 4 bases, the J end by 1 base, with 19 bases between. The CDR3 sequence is CASSPSGQGTGTDTQYF. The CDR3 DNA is TGCGCCAGCAGCCCCTCGGGGCAGGGGACGGGCACAGATACGCAGTATTTT.

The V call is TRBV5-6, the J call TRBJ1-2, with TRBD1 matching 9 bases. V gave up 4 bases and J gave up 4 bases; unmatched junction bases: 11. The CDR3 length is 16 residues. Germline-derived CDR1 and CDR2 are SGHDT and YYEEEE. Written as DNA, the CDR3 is TGTGCCAGCAGCCCTAGGACAGGGGATGCCCTCTATGGCTACACCTTC. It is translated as CASSPRTGDALYGYTF.

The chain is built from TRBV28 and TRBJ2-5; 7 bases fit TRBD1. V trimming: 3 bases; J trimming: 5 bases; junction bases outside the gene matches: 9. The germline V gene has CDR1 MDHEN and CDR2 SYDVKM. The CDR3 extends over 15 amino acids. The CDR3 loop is CASSFSHRGGETQYF. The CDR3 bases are TGTGCCAGCAGTTTTAGCCACAGGGGTGGGGAGACCCAGTACTTC. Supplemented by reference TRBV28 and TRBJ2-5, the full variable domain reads DVKVTQSSRYLVKRTGEKVFLECVQDMDHENMFWYRQDPGLGLRLIYFSYDVKMKEKGDIPEGYSVSREKKERFSLILESASTNQTSMYLCASSFSHRGGETQYFGPGTRLLVL.

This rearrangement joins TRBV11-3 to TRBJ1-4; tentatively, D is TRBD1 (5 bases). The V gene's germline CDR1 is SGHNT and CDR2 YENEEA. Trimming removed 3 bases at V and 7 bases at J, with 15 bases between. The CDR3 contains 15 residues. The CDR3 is CASSFGGWVGEKLFF. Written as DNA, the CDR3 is TGTGCCAGCAGCTTCGGGGGGTGGGTCGGTGAAAAACTGTTTTTT.

CDR3 nucleotide sequence: TGTGCCAGCAGCCCCAGCGGGCTAGCAGGCACCGGGGAGCTGTTTTTT. Its translation is CASSPSGLAGTGELFF. The rearrangement links TRBV7-8 to TRBJ2-2; D might be TRBD2 (6 bases). Germline CDR1 reads SGHVS; CDR2 reads FQNEAQ. V shed 5 bases and J shed 4 bases, with 17 bases lying between them. There are 16 residues in the CDR3.